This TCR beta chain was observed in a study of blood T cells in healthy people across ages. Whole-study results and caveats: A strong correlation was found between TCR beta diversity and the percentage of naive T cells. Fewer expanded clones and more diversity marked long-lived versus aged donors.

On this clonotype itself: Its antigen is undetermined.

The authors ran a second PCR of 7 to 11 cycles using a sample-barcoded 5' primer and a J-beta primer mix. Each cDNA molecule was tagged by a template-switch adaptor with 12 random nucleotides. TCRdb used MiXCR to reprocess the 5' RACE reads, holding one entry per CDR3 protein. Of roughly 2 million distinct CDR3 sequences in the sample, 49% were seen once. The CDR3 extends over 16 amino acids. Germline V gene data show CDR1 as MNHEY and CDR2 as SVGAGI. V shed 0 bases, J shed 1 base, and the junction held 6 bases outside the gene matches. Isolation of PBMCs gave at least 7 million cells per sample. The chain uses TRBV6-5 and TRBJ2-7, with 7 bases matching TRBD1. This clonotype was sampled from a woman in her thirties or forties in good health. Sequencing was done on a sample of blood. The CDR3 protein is CASSYSIGTESYEQYF. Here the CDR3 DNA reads TGTGCCAGCAGTTACTCCATCGGGACAGAATCCTACGAGCAGTACTTC.